The present T cell receptor (beta chain) was sequenced within a study of post-analysis software for immune sequencing data. Overall study results and limits: Comparison of patients with controls showed a handful of TRBV segments more frequent in patients, TRBV5-6, TRBV5-1 and TRBV20-1 among them. F measure clustering grouped samples strongly by preparation batch. Multiple sclerosis was associated with a significant reduction in normalized Chao1 diversity relative to controls.

The CDR3 has 13 amino acids. The V gene's germline CDR1 is DFQATT and CDR2 SNEGSKA (reference sequence). Trimming cost V 0 bases and J 11 bases, with 14 bases left between them. The library was made from cDNA and included unique molecular identifiers. TCRdb processed the PCR reads anew with MiXCR; each CDR3 protein has one entry. The sample lists roughly 200,000 distinct CDR3 sequences, roughly 30% seen once, with roughly 3.4% in the top ten. About this clonotype itself: The antigen is undetermined.

V is TRBV20-1 and J is TRBJ2-1; D uncertain. The sequencing sample was made of blood. The receptor was derived from a girl aged 2-17 years with multiple sclerosis. Written as DNA, the CDR3 is TGCAGTGCTAGAGATGGCCTGGCAATGAAGCAGTTCTTC. Amino acid sequence: CSARDGLAMKQFF.